Below are 16 T cell receptor beta chains sequenced from a single sample in a study of T cells after posttransplantation cyclophosphamide. The repertoire was sequenced with immunoSEQ multiplex PCR; TCRdb's copy has only in-frame clones and lacks some. The sample lists approximately 26,000 clones, about nine tenths seen once, with roughly 3.3% in the top ten. Input material: PBMCs. The receptors were sampled from a man in his fifties or sixties.

DNA of the CDR3: TGTGCCAGCAGCCAAGAAGGACTAGCGGGGGCCGGGGAGCTGTTTTTT. This codes for CASSQEGLAGAGELFF. This chain joins TRBV4-2 and TRBJ2-2; 13 nucleotides line up with TRBD2. The CDR3 runs to 16 residues. V gave up 0 bases and J gave up 6 bases; unmatched junction bases: 1. In germline, CDR1 is LGHNA, CDR2 YNFKEQ.

The chain has TRBV5-4 and TRBJ1-6; D gene unclear. Trimming cost V 3 bases and J 7 bases, with 14 bases left between them. Germline-derived CDR1 and CDR2 are SGHNT and YYREEE (reference sequence). This CDR3 has 15 residues. CDR3 in DNA: TGTGCCAGCAGCTCAGACGACTCGAACAATTCACCCCTCCACTTT. Encoded protein: CASSSDDSNNSPLHF.

This rearrangement joins TRBV5-1 to TRBJ2-2; 8 bases map to TRBD1. Trimming took 0 bases from V and 6 from J; bases not matched to a gene: 1. The V gene's germline CDR1 is SGHRS and CDR2 YFSETQ. CDR3 length equals 14 residues. This chain's CDR3 is CASSLVQGAGELFF. DNA of the CDR3: TGCGCCAGCAGCTTGGTACAGGGGGCCGGGGAGCTGTTTTTT.

This chain links TRBV4-1 with TRBJ1-4; maybe TRBD1 (6 bases). Germline loops: CDR1 MGHRA, CDR2 YSYEKL. The length of the CDR3 is 16 residues. Trimming took off 1 base at V and 8 bases at J, with 17 bases between the two ends. CDR3 amino acids: CASSQGDGGRPEKLFF. The CDR3 nucleotides are TGCGCCAGCAGCCAAGGTGACGGGGGGCGACCCGAAAAACTGTTTTTT.

This clone was seen once. The chain couples TRBV14 to TRBJ1-6, with 8 nucleotides matching TRBD1. Germline V gene data show CDR1 as SGHDN and CDR2 as FVKESK. This CDR3 region has 14 residues. The trim removed 6 bases at V and 9 bases at J, leaving 7 bases unmatched. CDR3 bases: TGTGCCAGCAGACGAGACAGGGGAGGTTCACCCCTCCACTTT. Protein product: CASRRDRGGSPLHF.

This chain joins TRBV5-1 and TRBJ2-2; TRBD1 aligns across 10 bases. This CDR3 has 15 amino acids. CDR1 and CDR2 (germline): SGHRS, YFSETQ. V dropped 4 bases and J dropped 6; count of bases not matched to a gene: 6. CDR3 in DNA: TGCGCCAGCAGCCGTGGGACAGGGGTTCCCGGGGAGCTGTTTTTT. Protein: CASSRGTGVPGELFF.

V and J are TRBV7-9 and TRBJ1-2; D gene uncertain. The CDR3 covers 15 residues. Germline lookup yields CDR1 SEHNR and CDR2 FQNEAQ (reference sequence). V shed 1 base and J shed 5 bases, with 14 bases lying between them. As DNA, the CDR3 is TGTGCCAGCAGCTTAGTCATACAGCCCGAATATGGCTACACCTTC. This sequence encodes CASSLVIQPEYGYTF.

The chain combines TRBV29-1 with TRBJ2-1, with D maybe TRBD1 (6 bases). The CDR3 is made up of 15 amino acids. V gave up 7 bases and J gave up 0 bases, with 16 bases separating them. Germline CDR1 SQVTM, CDR2 ANQGSEA. CDR3 sequence (DNA): TGCAGCGCCACAGGGTCGTTAAGCTCCTACAATGAGCAGTTCTTC. This codes for CSATGSLSSYNEQFF.

The V and J genes are TRBV6-5 and TRBJ2-7, with TRBD2 matching 10 bases. With V trimmed by 2 bases and J by 7 bases, 8 bases remained unmatched. Looked up from germline, CDR1 is MNHEY and CDR2 is SVGAGI. CDR3 length: 15 residues. The CDR3 nucleotides read TGTGCCAGCAGTTACCTAGCGGGAGATACTTGGGAGCAGTACTTC. Protein product: CASSYLAGDTWEQYF.

The chain combines TRBV15 with TRBJ1-4; 8 nucleotides match TRBD1. With V trimmed by 8 bases and J by 4 bases, 12 bases remained unmatched. Germline CDR1 reads LNHNV; CDR2 reads YYDKDF (reference sequence). CDR3 length: 16 amino acids. The CDR3 loop is CATADRASYYNEKLFF. The CDR3 DNA reads TGTGCCACCGCGGACAGGGCCTCTTATTATAATGAAAAACTGTTTTTT.

This clone was counted a single time. The gene calls are TRBV5-4 and TRBJ2-5; 9 bases agree with TRBD1. CDR3 length equals 14 residues. Germline V CDR1 and CDR2: SGHNT, YYREEE (reference sequence). The ends lost 4 bases at V and 8 bases at J; junction bases unmatched: 9. CDR3 DNA sequence: TGTGCCAGCAGCATTAGCCGGGACAGGGTTACCCAGTACTTC. This codes for CASSISRDRVTQYF.

V usage is TRBV5-1 and J usage is TRBJ1-6; TRBD1 matches at 7 bases. J lost 8 bases, V lost 1 base, and 6 bases had no gene match. The CDR3 length is 15 residues. Germline values: CDR1 SGHRS, CDR2 YFSETQ. CDR3 sequence: CASSLRQGLDSPLHF. CDR3 coding DNA: TGCGCCAGCAGCTTGCGACAGGGACTAGATTCACCCCTCCACTTT. Full variable domain (outside the CDR3, taken from reference TRBV5-1 and TRBJ1-6): KAGVTQTPRYLIKTRGQQVTLSCSPISGHRSVSWYQQTPGQGLQFLFEYFSETQRNKGNFPGRFSGRQFSNSRSEMNVSTLELGDSALYLCASSLRQGLDSPLHFGNGTRLTVT.

V usage is TRBV1 and J usage is TRBJ1-2. TRBV1 is deemed a pseudogene. The length of the CDR3 is 16 residues. The CDR3 is CTSSHPSQTDPRGYTF. For the CDR3, the DNA is TGCACCAGCAGCCACCCATCGCAGACCGATCCGCGGGGCTACACCTTC.

The rearrangement joins TRBV15 to TRBJ2-1, with TRBD1 identical over 9 bases. This CDR3 region has 15 residues. Trimming removed 1 base from V and 9 bases from J; junction bases left unmatched: 7. Germline V gene lookup returns CDR1 LNHNV and CDR2 YYDKDF (reference sequence). The CDR3 region is CATSRVGQGSGEQFF. CDR3 in DNA: TGTGCCACCAGCAGAGTGGGACAGGGAAGCGGTGAGCAGTTCTTC.

This chain joins TRBV5-5 and TRBJ1-5, with 7 bases matching TRBD1. CDR3 length: 13 residues. The V segment lost 5 bases and the J segment 8 bases; nucleotides outside the gene matches: 7. Germline V gene data show CDR1 as SGHKS and CDR2 as YYEKEE (reference sequence). In nucleotides, the CDR3 is TGTGCCAGCAGGGAAGACAGGGTAAAGCCCCAGCATTTT. Translated, it gives CASREDRVKPQHF.

The CDR3: CAFGGTSLGDTQYF. The CDR3 nucleotides read TGTGCCTTCGGCGGGACCTCCCTAGGGGATACGCAGTATTTT. This sequence joins TRBV30 and TRBJ2-3; a weak D match, TRBD2 (6 bases). CDR1 is GTSNPN and CDR2 is SVGIG in the germline V gene (reference sequence). V was pared by 7 bases and J by 6 bases, with 20 bases between. CDR3 length: 14 amino acids.